This T cell receptor (beta chain) derives from a study of OX40 agonist ivuxolimab in advanced cancers. On the study more broadly: Enrolled patients in dose escalation had cancers that were hepatocellular carcinoma, melanoma, renal cell or head and neck cancer. Findings and limits, study-wide: At doses 0.1 to 3.0 mg/kg, CD4+ and CD8+ clones expanded.

Concerning this clone: Its target is not known.

Libraries were prepared by immunoSEQ multiplex PCR; TCRdb keeps only in-frame clonotypes and omits some of them. The sample consists of 55,000 to 70,000 clones, approximately 87% of them appearing once. There are 17 residues in the CDR3. Trimming left V 1 base short and J 0 bases short, with 15 bases between. Germline V lookup: CDR1 SGHKS, CDR2 YYEKEE (reference sequence). The J gene is TRBJ2-3, the V gene TRBV5-5, with D possibly matching TRBD1 (6 bases). This TCR was sampled from an adult with an advanced solid tumor such as melanoma, head and neck, liver or kidney cancer. The sequencing here drew on CD4+ or CD8+ T cells sorted from blood, taken in a trial of the OX40 agonist ivuxolimab. CDR3 region: CASSLLGAFTSTDTQYF. The CDR3 nucleotides read TGTGCCAGCAGCTTGCTGGGGGCTTTCACTAGCACAGATACGCAGTATTTT.